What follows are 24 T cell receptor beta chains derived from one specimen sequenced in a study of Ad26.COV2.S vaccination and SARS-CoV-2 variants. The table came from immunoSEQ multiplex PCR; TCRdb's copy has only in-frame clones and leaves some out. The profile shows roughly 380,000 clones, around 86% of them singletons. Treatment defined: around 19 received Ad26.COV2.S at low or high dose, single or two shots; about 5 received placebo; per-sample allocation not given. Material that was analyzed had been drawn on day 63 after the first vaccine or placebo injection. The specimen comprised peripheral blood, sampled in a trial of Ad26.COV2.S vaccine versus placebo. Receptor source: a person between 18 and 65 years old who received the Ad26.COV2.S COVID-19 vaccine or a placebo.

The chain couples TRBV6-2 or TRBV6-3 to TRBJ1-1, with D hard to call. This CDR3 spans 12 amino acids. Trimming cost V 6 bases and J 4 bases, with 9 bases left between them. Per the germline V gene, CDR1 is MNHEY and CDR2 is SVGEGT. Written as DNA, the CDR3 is TGTGCCAGCAGCACGACGCGCACTGAAGCTTTCTTT. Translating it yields CASSTTRTEAFF.

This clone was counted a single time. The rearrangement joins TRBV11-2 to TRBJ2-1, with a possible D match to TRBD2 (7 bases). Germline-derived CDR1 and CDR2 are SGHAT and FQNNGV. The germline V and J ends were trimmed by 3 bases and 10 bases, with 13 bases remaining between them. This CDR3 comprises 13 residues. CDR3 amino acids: CASSFAGAWEQFF. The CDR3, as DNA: TGTGCCAGCAGCTTCGCGGGGGCTTGGGAGCAGTTCTTC.

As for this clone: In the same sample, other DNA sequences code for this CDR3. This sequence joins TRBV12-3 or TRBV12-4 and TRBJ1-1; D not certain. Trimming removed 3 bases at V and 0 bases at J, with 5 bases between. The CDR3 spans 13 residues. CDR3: CASSLEVNTEAFF. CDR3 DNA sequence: TGTGCCAGCAGTTTGGAGGTGAACACTGAAGCTTTCTTT.

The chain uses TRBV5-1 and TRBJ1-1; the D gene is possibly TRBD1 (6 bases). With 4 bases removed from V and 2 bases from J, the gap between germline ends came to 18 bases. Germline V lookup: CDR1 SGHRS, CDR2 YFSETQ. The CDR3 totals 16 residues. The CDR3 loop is CASSPALEGGNTEAFF. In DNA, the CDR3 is TGCGCCAGCAGCCCTGCTTTGGAAGGGGGTAACACTGAAGCTTTCTTT.

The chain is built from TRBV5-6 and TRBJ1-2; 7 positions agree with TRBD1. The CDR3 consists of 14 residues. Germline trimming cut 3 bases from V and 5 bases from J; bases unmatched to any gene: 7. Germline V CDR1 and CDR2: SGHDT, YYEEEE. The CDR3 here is CASSWRDSGYGYTF. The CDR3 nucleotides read TGTGCCAGCAGCTGGCGGGACAGTGGGTATGGCTACACCTTC.

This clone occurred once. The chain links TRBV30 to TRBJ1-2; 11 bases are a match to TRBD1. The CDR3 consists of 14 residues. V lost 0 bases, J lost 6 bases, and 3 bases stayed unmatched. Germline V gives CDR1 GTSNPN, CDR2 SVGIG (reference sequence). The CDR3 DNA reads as TGTGCCTGGAGTGTACAGGGACAGGGGGATGGCTACACCTTC. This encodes CAWSVQGQGDGYTF. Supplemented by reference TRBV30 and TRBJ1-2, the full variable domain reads SQTIHQWPATLVQPVGSPLSLECTVEGTSNPNLYWYRQAAGRGLQLLFYSVGIGQISSEVPQNLSASRPQDRQFILSSKKLLLSDSGFYLCAWSVQGQGDGYTFGSGTRLTVV.

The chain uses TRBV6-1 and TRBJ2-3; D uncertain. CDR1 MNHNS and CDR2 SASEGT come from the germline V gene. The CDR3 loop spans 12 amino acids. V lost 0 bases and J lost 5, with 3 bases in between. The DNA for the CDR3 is TGTGCCAGCAGTGAAGCGCTAGATACGCAGTATTTT. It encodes CASSEALDTQYF.

The CDR3 loop reads CASSQWTTFEAFF. DNA for the CDR3: TGCGCCAGCAGCCAATGGACAACGTTCGAAGCTTTCTTT. This chain uses TRBV5-1 with TRBJ1-1; D perhaps matches TRBD1 (5 bases). Trimming removed 4 bases from V and 8 bases from J, with 15 bases in between. Per the germline V gene, CDR1 is SGHRS and CDR2 is YFSETQ. The CDR3 has 13 residues.

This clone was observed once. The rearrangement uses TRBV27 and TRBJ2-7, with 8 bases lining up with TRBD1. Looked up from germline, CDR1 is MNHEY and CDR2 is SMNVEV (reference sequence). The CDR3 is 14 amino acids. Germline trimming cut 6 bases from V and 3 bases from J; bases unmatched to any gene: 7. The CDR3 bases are TGTGCCAGCAGCCATATCGACAGGGGCTACGAGCAGTACTTC. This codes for CASSHIDRGYEQYF.

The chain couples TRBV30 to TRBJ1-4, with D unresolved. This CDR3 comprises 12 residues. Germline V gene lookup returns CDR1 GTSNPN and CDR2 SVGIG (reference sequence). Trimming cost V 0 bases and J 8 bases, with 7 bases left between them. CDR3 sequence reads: CAWSVGAEKLFF. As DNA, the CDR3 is TGTGCCTGGAGTGTAGGTGCCGAAAAACTGTTTTTT.

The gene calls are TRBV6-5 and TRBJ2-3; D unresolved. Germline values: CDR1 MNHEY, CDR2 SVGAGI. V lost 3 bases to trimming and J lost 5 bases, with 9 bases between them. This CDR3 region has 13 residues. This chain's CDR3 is CASSYTSIDTQYF. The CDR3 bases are TGTGCCAGCAGTTATACTTCCATAGATACGCAGTATTTT.

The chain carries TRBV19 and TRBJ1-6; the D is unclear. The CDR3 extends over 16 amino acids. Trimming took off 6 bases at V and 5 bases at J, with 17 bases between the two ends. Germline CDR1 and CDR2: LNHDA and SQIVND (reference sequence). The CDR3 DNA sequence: TGTGCCAGTAGCCGTCGTCGGCGATCGGATAATTCACCCCTCCACTTT. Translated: CASSRRRRSDNSPLHF. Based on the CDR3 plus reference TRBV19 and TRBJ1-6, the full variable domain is DGGITQSPKYLFRKEGQNVTLSCEQNLNHDAMYWYRQDPGQGLRLIYYSQIVNDFQKGDIAEGYSVSREKKESFPLTVTSAQKNPTAFYLCASSRRRRSDNSPLHFGNGTRLTVT.

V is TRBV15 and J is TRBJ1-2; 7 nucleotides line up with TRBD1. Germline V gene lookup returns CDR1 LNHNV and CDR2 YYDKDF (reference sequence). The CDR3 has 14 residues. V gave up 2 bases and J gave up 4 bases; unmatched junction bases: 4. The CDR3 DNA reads TGTGCCACCAGCAGATTACAGGGGTTCTATGGCTACACCTTC. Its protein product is CATSRLQGFYGYTF.

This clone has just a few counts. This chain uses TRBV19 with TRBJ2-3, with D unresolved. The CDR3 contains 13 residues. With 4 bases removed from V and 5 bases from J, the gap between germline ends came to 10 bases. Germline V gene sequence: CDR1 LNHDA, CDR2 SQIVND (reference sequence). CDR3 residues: CASSTTRRDTQYF. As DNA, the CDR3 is TGTGCCAGTAGTACCACCCGACGAGATACGCAGTATTTT.

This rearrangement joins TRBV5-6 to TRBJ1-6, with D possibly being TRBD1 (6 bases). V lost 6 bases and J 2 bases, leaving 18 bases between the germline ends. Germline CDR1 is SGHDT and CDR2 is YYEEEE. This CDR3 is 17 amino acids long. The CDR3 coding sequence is TGTGCCAGCACCCACCAAACAACAGGGCCCTATAATTCACCCCTCCACTTT. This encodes CASTHQTTGPYNSPLHF.

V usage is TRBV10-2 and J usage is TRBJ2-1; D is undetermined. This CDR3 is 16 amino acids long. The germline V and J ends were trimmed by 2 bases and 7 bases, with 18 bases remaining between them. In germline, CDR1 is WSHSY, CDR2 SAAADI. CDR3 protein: CASSEPAETKVNEQFF. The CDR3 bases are TGCGCCAGCAGTGAGCCGGCAGAGACCAAAGTTAATGAGCAGTTCTTC.

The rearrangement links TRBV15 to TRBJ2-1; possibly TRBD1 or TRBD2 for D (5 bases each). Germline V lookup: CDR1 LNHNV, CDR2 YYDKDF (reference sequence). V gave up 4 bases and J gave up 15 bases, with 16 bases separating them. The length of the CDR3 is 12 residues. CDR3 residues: CATSIQGMGRFF. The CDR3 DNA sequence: TGTGCCACCAGCATCCAGGGTATGGGGAGGTTCTTC.

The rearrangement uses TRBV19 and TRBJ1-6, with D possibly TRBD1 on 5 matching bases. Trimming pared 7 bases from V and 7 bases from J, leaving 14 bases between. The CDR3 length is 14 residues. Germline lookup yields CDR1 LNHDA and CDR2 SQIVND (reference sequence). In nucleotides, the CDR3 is TGTGCCAGTAACCGAATAGGGGAGAATTCACCCCTCCACTTT. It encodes CASNRIGENSPLHF.

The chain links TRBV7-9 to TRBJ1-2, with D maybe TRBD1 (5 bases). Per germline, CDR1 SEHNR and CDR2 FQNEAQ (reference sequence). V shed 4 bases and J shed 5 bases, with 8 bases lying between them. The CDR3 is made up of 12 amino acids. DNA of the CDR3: TGTGCCAGCAGCTCGGACATTTATGGCTACACCTTC. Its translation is CASSSDIYGYTF.

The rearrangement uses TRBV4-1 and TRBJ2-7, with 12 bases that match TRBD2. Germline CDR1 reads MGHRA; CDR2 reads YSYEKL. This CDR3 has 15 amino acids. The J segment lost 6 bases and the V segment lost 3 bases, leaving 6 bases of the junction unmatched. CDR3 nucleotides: TGCGCCAGCAGCCACCTACTAGCGGGGGGCCCCGAGCAGTACTTC. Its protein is CASSHLLAGGPEQYF.

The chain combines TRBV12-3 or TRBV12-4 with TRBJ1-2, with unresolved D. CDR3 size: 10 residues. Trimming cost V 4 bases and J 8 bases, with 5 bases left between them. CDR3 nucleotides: TGTGCCAGCAGTTACAGAGGCTACACCTTC. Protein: CASSYRGYTF.

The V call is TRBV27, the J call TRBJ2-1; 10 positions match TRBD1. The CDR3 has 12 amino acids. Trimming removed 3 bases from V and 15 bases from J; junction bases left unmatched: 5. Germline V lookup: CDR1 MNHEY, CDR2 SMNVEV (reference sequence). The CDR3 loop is CASSFSGTGVFF. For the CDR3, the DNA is TGTGCCAGCAGTTTCTCCGGGACAGGGGTGTTCTTC.

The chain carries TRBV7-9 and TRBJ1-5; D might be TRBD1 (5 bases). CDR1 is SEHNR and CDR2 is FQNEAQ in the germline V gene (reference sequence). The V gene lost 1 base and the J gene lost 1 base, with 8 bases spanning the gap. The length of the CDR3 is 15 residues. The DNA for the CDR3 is TGTGCCAGCAGCTTAGATGGGGACAGCAATCAGCCCCAGCATTTT. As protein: CASSLDGDSNQPQHF. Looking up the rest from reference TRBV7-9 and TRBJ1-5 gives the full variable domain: DTGVSQNPRHKITKRGQNVTFRCDPISEHNRLYWYRQTLGQGPEFLTYFQNEAQLEKSRLLSDRFSAERPKGSFSTLEIQRTEQGDSAMYLCASSLDGDSNQPQHFGDGTRLSIL.

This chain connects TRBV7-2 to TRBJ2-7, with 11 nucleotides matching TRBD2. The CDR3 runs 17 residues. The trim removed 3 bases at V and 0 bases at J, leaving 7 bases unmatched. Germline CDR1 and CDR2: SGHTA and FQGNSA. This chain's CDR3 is CASSLGPSGGLSYEQYF. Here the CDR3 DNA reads TGTGCCAGCAGCTTGGGCCCTAGCGGGGGGCTCTCCTACGAGCAGTACTTC. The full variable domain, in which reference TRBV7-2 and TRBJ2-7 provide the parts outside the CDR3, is GAGVSQSPSNKVTEKGKDVELRCDPISGHTALYWYRQSLGQGLEFLIYFQGNSAPDKSGLPSDRFSAERTGGSVSTLTIQRTQQEDSAVYLCASSLGPSGGLSYEQYFGPGTRLTVT.